One and the same sample provided the 30 T cell receptor beta chains below, sequenced in a study of shared clonotypes between healthy human individuals. TCRdb's copy holds only in-frame clones and misses some; the assay was immunoSEQ multiplex PCR. This sample carries about 2.3 million clones, roughly 93% of them seen once, and the ten largest clones take 0.39%. The sequenced sample consisted of naive CD4+ T cells from PBMCs. Subset given: CD45RA+ positively selected. The origin of the receptors is a man between 18 and 35 years old in good health. Some clones in this sample may be carry-over from other donors' samples.

This chain uses TRBV10-3 with TRBJ2-3; TRBD2 matches at 10 bases. Trimming cost V 0 bases and J 3 bases; bases outside gene matches: 6. CDR1 and CDR2 from the germline V gene are ENHRY and SYGVKD. CDR3 length: 17 residues. CDR3 sequence: CAISESLASGRTDTQYF. CDR3 DNA: TGTGCCATCAGTGAGTCGTTGGCTAGCGGGAGAACAGATACGCAGTATTTT.

V and J are TRBV19 and TRBJ2-1; D might be TRBD1 or TRBD2, each matching 8 bases. Trimming took 4 bases from V and 6 from J, leaving 28 bases between them. Germline V CDR1 and CDR2: LNHDA, SQIVND (reference sequence). The CDR3 is made up of 19 amino acids. CDR3 protein: CASSTHGQGRGTSFNEQFF. Here the CDR3 DNA reads TGTGCCAGTAGTACCCACGGACAGGGTAGGGGGACTAGTTTCAATGAGCAGTTCTTC.

V is TRBV7-2 and J is TRBJ2-5; tentative D call: TRBD1 (7 bases). V dropped 3 bases and J dropped 3 bases, with 11 bases sitting between them. This CDR3 has 14 amino acids. Germline CDR1 reads SGHTA; CDR2 reads FQGNSA. DNA for the CDR3: TGTGCCAGCAGCTTTCAGGGGGGCAAAGAGACCCAGTACTTC. Residues: CASSFQGGKETQYF.

As regards this clone: This specimen includes other DNA sequences encoding the same CDR3. This rearrangement joins TRBV20-1 to TRBJ2-5; the match to TRBD1 covers 9 bases. This CDR3 has 11 residues. The germline gives CDR1 DFQATT, CDR2 SNEGSKA (reference sequence). Trimming at V came to 5 bases and at J to 5 bases, leaving 0 bases not matched to a gene. The CDR3 nucleotides read TGCAGTGCTGGGACAGGGGAGACCCAGTACTTC. It yields the protein CSAGTGETQYF.

In its sample, this clone was seen once. V is TRBV9 and J is TRBJ2-3; D is ambiguous. Deletions cut 4 bases from V and 6 bases from J, with 18 bases between. Looked up from germline, CDR1 is SGDLS and CDR2 is YYNGEE. This CDR3 spans 15 amino acids. The CDR3 nucleotides are TGTGCCAGCAGCCTAAACTCGTTAAGGCATGATACGCAGTATTTT. Translated, it gives CASSLNSLRHDTQYF.

The genes are TRBV5-1 and TRBJ1-4, with D possibly TRBD1 on 6 matching bases. CDR1 and CDR2 (germline): SGHRS, YFSETQ. The V end was cut by 1 base, the J end by 0 bases, with 10 bases between. CDR3 size: 16 residues. Written as DNA, the CDR3 is TGCGCCAGCAGCTTGCGGACAGATGCAACTAATGAAAAACTGTTTTTT. Translation: CASSLRTDATNEKLFF. Full variable domain (rest looked up from reference TRBV5-1 and TRBJ1-4): KAGVTQTPRYLIKTRGQQVTLSCSPISGHRSVSWYQQTPGQGLQFLFEYFSETQRNKGNFPGRFSGRQFSNSRSEMNVSTLELGDSALYLCASSLRTDATNEKLFFGSGTQLSVL.

The DNA for the CDR3 is TGTGCCAGCAGTTTTCGGGTGGGAGAGACCCAGTACTTC. This sequence encodes CASSFRVGETQYF. This chain joins TRBV28 and TRBJ2-5; D is ambiguous. CDR3 length equals 13 residues. In germline, CDR1 is MDHEN, CDR2 SYDVKM. The V gene lost 3 bases and the J gene lost 4 bases, with 9 bases spanning the gap.

The V call is TRBV5-6, the J call TRBJ2-2; weak D call: TRBD1 (5 bases). There are 14 residues in the CDR3. Deletions cut 2 bases from V and 6 bases from J, with 11 bases between. In germline, CDR1 is SGHDT, CDR2 YYEEEE. The DNA of the CDR3 is TGTGCCAGCAGCTTCTTTCCCAGGGCCGGGGAGCTGTTTTTT. Protein product: CASSFFPRAGELFF. Looking up the rest from reference TRBV5-6 and TRBJ2-2 gives the full variable domain: DAGVTQSPTHLIKTRGQQVTLRCSPKSGHDTVSWYQQALGQGPQFIFQYYEEEERQRGNFPDRFSGHQFPNYSSELNVNALLLGDSALYLCASSFFPRAGELFFGEGSRLTVL.

Here the CDR3 DNA reads TGTGCCAGCAGTTTTTCGCCTCAGGGACGCAATCAGCCCCAGCATTTT. This codes for CASSFSPQGRNQPQHF. The chain recombines TRBV27 with TRBJ1-5; perhaps TRBD1 as D (5 bases). Germline V lookup: CDR1 MNHEY, CDR2 SMNVEV (reference sequence). This CDR3 has 16 residues. Trimming left V 3 bases short and J 2 bases short, with 14 bases between.

The rearrangement joins TRBV13 to TRBJ2-7; D remains unclear. The CDR3 has 12 amino acids. Deletions cut 6 bases from V and 2 bases from J, with 8 bases between. The germline V gene encodes CDR1 PRHDT and CDR2 FYEKMQ (reference sequence). The CDR3 DNA sequence: TGTGCCAGCAGTTACGAGGCCTACGAGCAGTACTTC. This gives the protein CASSYEAYEQYF.

V gene TRBV7-9 combines with J gene TRBJ1-2, with D unclear. V was cut by 0 bases and J by 8 bases, with 7 bases left in between. This CDR3 contains 12 residues. Germline V CDR1 and CDR2: SEHNR, FQNEAQ (reference sequence). DNA of the CDR3: TGTGCCAGCAGCTTAGCCGGAGGAGGCTACACCTTC. Translating gives CASSLAGGGYTF.

The genes are TRBV18 and TRBJ1-5; 12 nucleotides align to TRBD1. The germline V gene encodes CDR1 KGHSH and CDR2 LQKENI. V was pared by 8 bases and J by 7 bases, with 6 bases of the junction left unmatched. There are 14 residues in the CDR3. CDR3 sequence reads: CASVGQGAGQPQHF. The CDR3 DNA follows: TGTGCCAGCGTGGGACAGGGGGCAGGACAGCCCCAGCATTTT.

The chain is built from TRBV5-1 and TRBJ1-1, with unresolved D. V was trimmed by 3 bases and J by 4 bases, leaving 16 bases between them. Germline V lookup: CDR1 SGHRS, CDR2 YFSETQ. This CDR3 has 15 residues. DNA for the CDR3: TGCGCCAGCAGCTCGACGCCCACGGGAGGCACTGAAGCTTTCTTT. Its protein is CASSSTPTGGTEAFF.

The chain recombines TRBV11-2 with TRBJ2-5; D is tentatively TRBD1 or TRBD2 (5 bases each). The end of the DNA aligns better with TRBJ2-7, so the J call may be wrong. The CDR3 has 16 residues. CDR1 and CDR2 from the germline V gene are SGHAT and FQNNGV. In DNA form, the CDR3 reads TGTGCCAGCAGCTTTAGTGCATGGGACGGAACCTACGAGCAGTACTTC. Its protein product is CASSFSAWDGTYEQYF.

The chain carries TRBV19 and TRBJ2-5; tentatively, D is TRBD2 (5 bases). V dropped 9 bases and J dropped 0 bases, with 14 bases sitting between them. Germline V lookup: CDR1 LNHDA, CDR2 SQIVND (reference sequence). The CDR3 totals 14 residues. The CDR3 here is CARRAVRNQETQYF. The CDR3 DNA follows: TGTGCCAGGAGGGCGGTACGGAACCAAGAGACCCAGTACTTC.

The rearrangement uses TRBV7-2 and TRBJ2-1, with 12 bases lining up with TRBD2. CDR3 length: 16 amino acids. Trimming removed 2 bases from V and 6 bases from J; junction bases left unmatched: 5. In germline, CDR1 is SGHTA, CDR2 FQGNSA. CDR3 nucleotide sequence: TGTGCCAGCAGCTTAATGACTAGCGGGAGCACCAATGAGCAGTTCTTC. The encoded protein is CASSLMTSGSTNEQFF.

This chain uses TRBV5-1 with TRBJ2-2; D call uncertain. There are 16 residues in the CDR3. Trimming took off 0 bases at V and 2 bases at J, with 11 bases between the two ends. Germline-derived CDR1 and CDR2 are SGHRS and YFSETQ. CDR3 in DNA: TGCGCCAGCAGCTTGGCCGCACGGAGTAACACCGGGGAGCTGTTTTTT. Translation gives CASSLAARSNTGELFF. Full variable domain (outside the CDR3, taken from reference TRBV5-1 and TRBJ2-2): KAGVTQTPRYLIKTRGQQVTLSCSPISGHRSVSWYQQTPGQGLQFLFEYFSETQRNKGNFPGRFSGRQFSNSRSEMNVSTLELGDSALYLCASSLAARSNTGELFFGEGSRLTVL.

V usage is TRBV28 and J usage is TRBJ1-5; no definite D call. The ends were cut back, 6 bases at V and 7 bases at J, with 10 bases in the middle. Germline V gives CDR1 MDHEN, CDR2 SYDVKM. CDR3 length equals 12 residues. The CDR3, as DNA: TGTGCCAGCAGCAACGAAGTACAGCCCCAGCATTTT. Translating it yields CASSNEVQPQHF. The full variable domain, rest sourced from reference TRBV28 and TRBJ1-5, is DVKVTQSSRYLVKRTGEKVFLECVQDMDHENMFWYRQDPGLGLRLIYFSYDVKMKEKGDIPEGYSVSREKKERFSLILESASTNQTSMYLCASSNEVQPQHFGDGTRLSIL.

The CDR3 spells CSVQGHLAGNTIYF. The CDR3 DNA reads TGCAGCGTTCAAGGCCATCTGGCTGGAAACACCATATATTTT. The chain combines TRBV29-1 with TRBJ1-3; D is unclear. The V and J ends lost 5 bases and 2 bases respectively, with 13 bases between them. The CDR3 runs to 14 residues. CDR1 is SQVTM and CDR2 is ANQGSEA in the germline V gene.

The gene calls are TRBV4-3 and TRBJ2-2, with 8 bases lining up with TRBD2. V gave up 8 bases and J gave up 0 bases; unmatched junction bases: 5. Germline CDR1 is LGHNA and CDR2 is YSLEER. The CDR3 contains 15 residues. CDR3 DNA: TGCGCCAGCGGGCCAGCGGGGGCGAACACCGGGGAGCTGTTTTTT. It encodes CASGPAGANTGELFF.

This CDR3 reads CASSLGLGIYGYTF. The CDR3 bases are TGCGCCAGCAGCTTGGGCCTGGGCATCTATGGCTACACCTTC. The rearrangement uses TRBV5-1 and TRBJ1-2; D is undetermined. Germline CDR1 and CDR2: SGHRS and YFSETQ. This CDR3 is 14 amino acids long. V was shortened by 0 bases and J by 4 bases, with 10 bases between the two germline ends.

CDR3 region: CASSPSEGLAGGPGNIQYF. The CDR3 DNA follows: TGCGCCAGCAGCCCCTCAGAGGGGCTAGCGGGAGGGCCGGGAAACATTCAGTACTTC. This chain links TRBV4-1 with TRBJ2-4, with 12 bases that match TRBD2. The CDR3 runs to 19 residues. Losses at the gene ends were 4 bases for V and 6 bases for J; bases not matched to a gene: 16. From germline, CDR1 is MGHRA and CDR2 YSYEKL.

The CDR3 DNA sequence: TGCAGCGTTGAAGATACGCGAGGATATGGCTACACCTTC. As protein: CSVEDTRGYGYTF. V is TRBV29-1 and J is TRBJ1-2, with D hard to call. The CDR3 has 13 amino acids. Germline V gene lookup returns CDR1 SQVTM and CDR2 ANQGSEA. Trimming took 0 bases from V and 5 from J, leaving 10 bases between them.

The genes are TRBV19 and TRBJ2-7; 8 bases agree with TRBD2. After removal of 3 bases from V and 1 base from J, the junction contained 11 bases not matched to a gene. Looked up from germline, CDR1 is LNHDA and CDR2 is SQIVND (reference sequence). The CDR3 extends over 17 amino acids. The CDR3 region has the DNA TGTGCCAGTAGTATGGCACTAGCGGTTGCCTCATCCTACGAGCAGTACTTC. This encodes CASSMALAVASSYEQYF.

The rearrangement joins TRBV19 to TRBJ2-7; 14 bases map to TRBD2. J was trimmed by 6 bases and V by 5 bases; bases with no gene match: 27. Germline V lookup: CDR1 LNHDA, CDR2 SQIVND (reference sequence). This CDR3 has 22 residues. DNA of the CDR3: TGTGCCAGTAGTCCCTCGGGACCGAAAACCGGGACTAGCGGGAGAGGAGTGGGCGAGCAGTACTTC. Translating it yields CASSPSGPKTGTSGRGVGEQYF.

For this clone: The same CDR3 arises from other DNA sequences in this sample as well. J is TRBJ2-5 and V is TRBV5-8, with D unresolved. This CDR3 is built from 11 residues. Trimming stripped 2 bases from V and 5 bases from J, with 4 bases between. Germline V lookup: CDR1 SGHTS, CDR2 YDEGEE. CDR3 nucleotide sequence: TGTGCCAGCAGCTTAAGGGAGACCCAGTACTTC. Translating gives CASSLRETQYF.

Comments on this clone: At the DNA level, this CDR3 is encoded by other sequences in the same sample as well. The chain is built from TRBV2 and TRBJ1-2, with 7 bases that match TRBD1. Germline V gives CDR1 SNHLY, CDR2 FYNNEI. This CDR3 has 14 amino acids. After removal of 2 bases from V and 4 bases from J, the junction contained 4 bases not matched to a gene. The chain's CDR3 is CASSETGTAYGYTF. The CDR3 DNA sequence: TGTGCCAGCAGTGAAACGGGGACAGCCTATGGCTACACCTTC.

This clone was seen once. The chain recombines TRBV11-2 with TRBJ1-2; the match to TRBD1 covers 9 bases. V lost 4 bases, J lost 13 bases, and 10 bases stayed unmatched. Germline-derived CDR1 and CDR2 are SGHAT and FQNNGV. The CDR3 covers 13 residues. This CDR3 is CASSWGQGEGSTF. CDR3 nucleotides: TGTGCCAGCAGCTGGGGACAGGGAGAGGGGTCCACCTTC.

The chain couples TRBV27 to TRBJ2-7; D is uncertain. V shed 3 bases and J shed 2 bases, with 14 bases lying between them. The CDR3 totals 15 residues. CDR1 and CDR2 from the germline V gene are MNHEY and SMNVEV (reference sequence). CDR3 residues: CASSFAKSLAYEQYF. The CDR3 nucleotides are TGTGCCAGCAGTTTTGCGAAAAGTCTAGCCTACGAGCAGTACTTC.

Comment on this clone: Since the CDR3 does not end with the conserved phenylalanine or tryptophan, this likely comes from a read error. The limits of the CDR3 on the DNA are not certain, so only TCRdb's listed CDR3 is given. The chain carries TRBV28 and TRBJ1-1; no check of the table's D call, TRBD1, against the DNA was made. The CDR3 totals 11 residues, both ends included. Germline values: CDR1 MDHEN, CDR2 SYDVKM. The CDR3 region is CASSSYRQIRL.